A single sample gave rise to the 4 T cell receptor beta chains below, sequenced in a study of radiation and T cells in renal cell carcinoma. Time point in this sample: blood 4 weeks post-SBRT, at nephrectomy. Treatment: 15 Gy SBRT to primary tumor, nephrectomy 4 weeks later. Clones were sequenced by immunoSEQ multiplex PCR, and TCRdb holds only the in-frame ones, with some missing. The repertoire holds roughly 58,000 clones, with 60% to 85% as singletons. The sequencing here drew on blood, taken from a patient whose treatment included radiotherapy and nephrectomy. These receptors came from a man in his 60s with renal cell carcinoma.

CDR3 nucleotide sequence: TGTGCCAGCAGTTACTCGATTGGAAACACCGGGGAGCTGTTTTTT. This sequence encodes CASSYSIGNTGELFF. The chain is built from TRBV6-5 and TRBJ2-2; D unresolved. The CDR3 is made up of 15 amino acids. Deletions cut 0 bases from V and 2 bases from J, with 7 bases between. CDR1 and CDR2 from the germline V gene are MNHEY and SVGAGI.

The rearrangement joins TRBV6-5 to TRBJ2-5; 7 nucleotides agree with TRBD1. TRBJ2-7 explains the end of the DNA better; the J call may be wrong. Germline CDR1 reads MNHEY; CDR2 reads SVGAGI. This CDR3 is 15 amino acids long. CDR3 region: CASSYRAGGSYEQYF. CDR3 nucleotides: TGTGCCAGCAGTTACAGGGCAGGGGGCTCCTACGAGCAGTACTTC.

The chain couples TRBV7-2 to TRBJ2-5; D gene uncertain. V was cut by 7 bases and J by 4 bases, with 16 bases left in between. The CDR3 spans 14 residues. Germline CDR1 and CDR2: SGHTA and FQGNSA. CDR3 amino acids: CASIPPGSPETQYF. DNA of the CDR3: TGTGCCAGCATCCCTCCTGGTAGCCCAGAGACCCAGTACTTC.

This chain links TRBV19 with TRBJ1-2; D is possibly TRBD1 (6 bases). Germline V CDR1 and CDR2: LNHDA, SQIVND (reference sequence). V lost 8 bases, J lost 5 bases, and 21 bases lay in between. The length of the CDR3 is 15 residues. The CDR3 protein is CASRPGGGRGYGYTF. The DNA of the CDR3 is TGTGCCAGTCGTCCGGGAGGGGGGAGAGGGTATGGCTACACCTTC.